These 21 T cell receptor beta chains were all obtained from the same sample, sequenced in a study of T cell changes during pregnancy in multiple sclerosis. Clones were sequenced by immunoSEQ multiplex PCR, and TCRdb holds only the in-frame ones, with some missing. The sample carries 70,000 to 95,000 clones, 80% to 95% recorded once. Here the sequenced sample was CD4+ T cells from peripheral blood mononuclear cells, taken in the second trimester of pregnancy. The receptor source for this set is a female donor with multiple sclerosis, enrolled in a pregnancy study.

The chain couples TRBV4-2 to TRBJ2-2, with TRBD2 identical over 9 bases. The germline gives CDR1 LGHNA, CDR2 YNFKEQ. This CDR3 comprises 19 residues. Germline trimming cut 0 bases from V and 0 bases from J; bases unmatched to any gene: 8. The CDR3 nucleotides read TGTGCCAGCAGCCAAGATCACCTAGCGGGGCTCGCGAACACCGGGGAGCTGTTTTTT. It specifies CASSQDHLAGLANTGELFF.

The chain links TRBV6-1 to TRBJ2-7; weak D call: TRBD2 (6 bases). Germline lookup yields CDR1 MNHNS and CDR2 SASEGT. V was pared by 2 bases and J by 3 bases, with 11 bases between. The CDR3 loop spans 14 amino acids. The CDR3 spells CASSERLALYEQYF. In DNA form, the CDR3 reads TGTGCCAGCAGTGAACGCCTAGCGCTCTACGAGCAGTACTTC.

The J gene is TRBJ2-2, the V gene TRBV6-1; 10 bases align to TRBD2. The germline gives CDR1 MNHNS, CDR2 SASEGT. V dropped 4 bases and J dropped 6; count of bases not matched to a gene: 11. There are 17 residues in the CDR3. The CDR3 here is CASSVGALAGVSGELFF. CDR3 sequence (DNA): TGTGCCAGCAGTGTGGGGGCGCTAGCGGGAGTGTCCGGGGAGCTGTTTTTT.

V is TRBV7-9 and J is TRBJ2-1; 7 bases map to TRBD2. The J segment lost 3 bases and the V segment lost 3 bases, leaving 2 bases of the junction unmatched. Germline V gives CDR1 SEHNR, CDR2 FQNEAQ (reference sequence). The CDR3 sequence is 14 residues long. In DNA form, the CDR3 reads TGTGCCAGCAGCTTCGGGGGGAGCTACAATGAGCAGTTCTTC. Encoded protein: CASSFGGSYNEQFF.

To note about this clone: Germline and junction disagree at one end, which may indicate a read error. The V and J genes are TRBV7-2 and TRBJ2-7; 7 bases are shared with TRBD1. CDR1 is SGHTA, CDR2 FQGNSA, per germline. This CDR3 spans 13 amino acids. The CDR3 DNA reads as TGTGCCAGCAGCCAGGTAGCCGGGACAGCTAAGGACTTC. Translation: CASSQVAGTAKDF.

The chain links TRBV19 to TRBJ2-3, with D maybe TRBD2 (5 bases). The CDR3 runs 15 residues. The V gene's germline CDR1 is LNHDA and CDR2 SQIVND (reference sequence). The V end lost 2 bases, the J end lost 7 bases, and 16 bases lay between the germline ends. The CDR3 sequence is CASSISTRGFNTQYF. DNA of the CDR3: TGTGCCAGTAGTATAAGTACCCGAGGGTTTAATACGCAGTATTTT.

This rearrangement joins TRBV10-3 to TRBJ2-2; TRBD2 matches 14 bases. After removal of 1 base from V and 1 base from J, the junction contained 2 bases not matched to a gene. Germline V CDR1 and CDR2: ENHRY, SYGVKD. The length of the CDR3 is 18 residues. The CDR3 spells CAISEWGLAGENTGELFF. The CDR3 DNA reads as TGTGCCATCAGTGAGTGGGGACTAGCGGGAGAGAACACCGGGGAGCTGTTTTTT.

V gene TRBV19 combines with J gene TRBJ2-1; TRBD2 matches 10 bases. J lost 8 bases, V lost 1 base, and 8 bases had no gene match. The germline V gene has CDR1 LNHDA and CDR2 SQIVND (reference sequence). There are 16 residues in the CDR3. The chain's CDR3 is CASSIVASGSLDEQFF. The DNA for the CDR3 is TGTGCCAGTAGTATAGTGGCTAGCGGGAGTCTGGATGAGCAGTTCTTC.

Worth noting for this clone: At one boundary the junction diverges from the germline segment, which might be a read error. The chain couples TRBV7-7 to TRBJ2-5; 7 bases map to TRBD2. The CDR3 is 16 residues long. From germline, CDR1 is SSHAT and CDR2 FNYEAQ (reference sequence). CDR3 DNA: TGTGCTAGCAGCCCCCTTGGGGGGGGAAGGGGAGAGACCCAGTACTTC. This codes for CASSPLGGGRGETQYF.

Only one count was recorded for this clone. In DNA form, the CDR3 reads TGTGCCAGCAGTCCCACAGTGGTGGGGGGCACTGAAGCTTTCTTT. Translation: CASSPTVVGGTEAFF. The genes are TRBV28 and TRBJ1-1; a weak D match, TRBD1 (5 bases). The CDR3 sequence is 15 residues long. V was shortened by 5 bases and J by 4 bases, with 17 bases between the two germline ends. Germline V gene sequence: CDR1 MDHEN, CDR2 SYDVKM.

This clone was seen a single time. This rearrangement joins TRBV4-1 to TRBJ2-5, with a tentative D call TRBD2 (6 bases). The CDR3 has 13 residues. Germline V gene sequence: CDR1 MGHRA, CDR2 YSYEKL. The ends were cut back, 4 bases at V and 5 bases at J, with 11 bases in the middle. The DNA for the CDR3 is TGCGCCAGCAGCCGGGGGGTCGGGGAGACCCAGTACTTC. This encodes CASSRGVGETQYF.

The chain carries TRBV9 and TRBJ1-1, with unresolved D. The V end was cut by 4 bases, the J end by 2 bases, with 6 bases between. CDR3 length: 12 amino acids. CDR1 is SGDLS, CDR2 YYNGEE, per germline. CDR3 residues: CASSLLNTEAFF. CDR3 in DNA: TGTGCCAGCAGCCTACTAAACACTGAAGCTTTCTTT.

The chain has TRBV10-3 and TRBJ2-1; 9 bases are shared with TRBD1. The CDR3 covers 16 residues. In germline, CDR1 is ENHRY, CDR2 SYGVKD. With 0 bases clipped from V and 6 bases from J, the junction kept 6 bases outside the gene matches. CDR3 region: CAISESLGQGINEQFF. In DNA, the CDR3 is TGTGCCATCAGTGAGTCGCTGGGACAGGGAATCAATGAGCAGTTCTTC.

The rearrangement joins TRBV30 to TRBJ1-2; 9 bases agree with TRBD1. Germline-derived CDR1 and CDR2 are GTSNPN and SVGIG (reference sequence). Unmatched junction bases numbered 3, after V lost 8 bases and J lost 5 bases. The CDR3 contains 11 residues. This CDR3 is CASDRGYGYTF. The CDR3 DNA is TGTGCCAGCGACAGGGGGTATGGCTACACCTTC.

The chain joins TRBV4-1 to TRBJ1-6; the D is unclear. The CDR3 sequence is 14 residues long. Germline V gene sequence: CDR1 MGHRA, CDR2 YSYEKL. V was clipped by 1 base and J by 7 bases, with 8 bases between them. This CDR3 is CASSQVVQNSPLHF. CDR3 coding DNA: TGCGCCAGCAGCCAAGTTGTGCAGAATTCACCCCTCCACTTT.

The chain has TRBV30 and TRBJ1-5; unclear D gene. V was cut by 0 bases and J by 3 bases, with 9 bases left in between. The CDR3 spans 14 residues. The germline V gene encodes CDR1 GTSNPN and CDR2 SVGIG (reference sequence). As DNA, the CDR3 is TGTGCCTGGAGTGTTGGCGGATACAATCAGCCCCAGCATTTT. The encoded protein is CAWSVGGYNQPQHF.

The genes are TRBV29-1 and TRBJ2-1, with D possibly TRBD2 on 6 matching bases. Germline CDR1 reads SQVTM; CDR2 reads ANQGSEA. Trimming took 5 bases from V and 8 from J, leaving 16 bases between them. The CDR3 sequence is 13 residues long. The CDR3 bases are TGCAGCGTTAGTGGACTGCGGAGGGATGAGCAGTTCTTC. Amino acids: CSVSGLRRDEQFF.

Regarding this clone: Other DNA sequences in the sample encode the same CDR3. The gene calls are TRBV6-5 and TRBJ2-7; 14 nucleotides match TRBD2. The germline V gene has CDR1 MNHEY and CDR2 SVGAGI. J gave up 2 bases and V 0 bases, and 0 bases lay outside the gene matches. The length of the CDR3 is 16 residues. The CDR3 sequence is CASSYSGLAGAYEQYF. CDR3 DNA sequence: TGTGCCAGCAGTTACTCGGGACTAGCGGGAGCCTACGAGCAGTACTTC.

V usage is TRBV30 and J usage is TRBJ1-3; TRBD1 agrees at 7 bases. The germline V gene encodes CDR1 GTSNPN and CDR2 SVGIG (reference sequence). The junction had 6 bases not matched to a gene; V was cut back by 0 bases and J by 4 bases. This CDR3 is 15 amino acids long. CDR3 region: CAWSVRGPRGNTIYF. The CDR3 coding sequence is TGTGCCTGGAGTGTAAGGGGGCCTAGAGGAAACACCATATATTTT. Full variable domain (remainder filled in from reference TRBV30 and TRBJ1-3): SQTIHQWPATLVQPVGSPLSLECTVEGTSNPNLYWYRQAAGRGLQLLFYSVGIGQISSEVPQNLSASRPQDRQFILSSKKLLLSDSGFYLCAWSVRGPRGNTIYFGEGSWLTVV.

The chain is built from TRBV27 and TRBJ2-5; D gene uncertain. Between the trimmed V and J ends, which lost 0 bases and 4 bases, there was a span of 6 bases. Germline V lookup: CDR1 MNHEY, CDR2 SMNVEV (reference sequence). The CDR3 extends over 13 amino acids. The CDR3 DNA is TGTGCCAGCAGTTTATCGAGAGCAGAGACCCAGTACTTC. It specifies CASSLSRAETQYF.

The rearrangement links TRBV2 to TRBJ1-6; D might be TRBD1 (5 bases). The germline V gene encodes CDR1 SNHLY and CDR2 FYNNEI. V was trimmed by 3 bases and J by 7 bases, leaving 7 bases between them. CDR3 length: 13 amino acids. CDR3 sequence reads: CASSEGGNSPLHF. CDR3 sequence (DNA): TGTGCCAGCAGTGAGGGGGGGAATTCACCCCTCCACTTT.